The rows below give T cell receptor beta chains drawn from one sample of a study of blood T cell repertoires in COVID-19. Produced via immunoSEQ multiplex PCR; TCRdb's table is partial and in-frame only. The sample lists about 190,000 clones, around 88% seen once, with roughly 3.7% in the top ten. Sequencing was carried out using peripheral blood. The source is a woman aged 25-40 years with acute or convalescent COVID-19. Both conserved end residues are part of each CDR3. Fields, in order: V gene, J gene, clone size, D gene, CDR3 protein, CDR3 DNA. The D gene is left open where the match is weak. A row's size may be missing; if present it is once, few, many or a size class.

V: TRBV27
J: TRBJ2-1
size: NA
D: TRBD2
CDR3: CASRQAGTTVSNEQFF
DNA: TGTGCCAGCAGACAAGCCGGGACTACCGTCTCCAATGAGCAGTTCTTC

V: TRBV5-4
J: TRBJ2-2
size: NA
D: NA
CDR3: CASSLRTPNTGELFF
DNA: TGTGCCAGCAGCTTGCGGACACCGAACACCGGGGAGCTGTTTTTT

V: TRBV30
J: TRBJ2-2
size: NA
D: NA
CDR3: CAWSVRVQSSQNTGELFF
DNA: TGTGCCTGGAGTGTCCGAGTACAGTCCTCACAGAACACCGGGGAGCTGTTTTTT

V: TRBV5-1
J: TRBJ2-1
size: NA
D: TRBD2
CDR3: CASSSTGGTYNEQFF
DNA: TGCGCCAGCAGCTCAACGGGAGGCACCTACAATGAGCAGTTCTTC

V: TRBV5-8
J: TRBJ1-6
size: NA
D: NA
CDR3: CAGSLAAPLHF
DNA: TGTGCCGGCAGCTTGGCAGCACCCCTCCACTTT

V: TRBV18
J: TRBJ2-7
size: NA
D: TRBD2
CDR3: CASSRTSDSYEQYF
DNA: TGTGCCAGCTCGCGCACTAGCGACTCCTACGAGCAGTACTTC

V: TRBV7-9
J: TRBJ2-7
size: NA
D: TRBD2
CDR3: CASSRPGTKTVYEQYF
DNA: TGTGCCAGCAGCCGTCCCGGGACTAAGACAGTGTACGAGCAGTACTTC

V: TRBV28
J: TRBJ2-5
size: NA
D: TRBD2
CDR3: CASSFLLAGGDQETQYF
DNA: TGTGCCAGCAGTTTTTTGTTGGCGGGAGGGGACCAAGAGACCCAGTACTTC

V: TRBV28
J: TRBJ1-4
size: NA
D: TRBD1
CDR3: CASSTPPGTGSFKLFF
DNA: TGTGCCAGCAGTACCCCACCCGGGACAGGGTCCTTTAAACTGTTTTTT

V: TRBV2
J: TRBJ2-5
size: NA
D: TRBD2
CDR3: CASSGGETQYF
DNA: TGTGCCAGCAGCGGGGGGGAGACCCAGTACTTC

V: TRBV7-8
J: TRBJ2-1
size: NA
D: TRBD1
CDR3: CASSLPTGVGEQFF
DNA: TGTGCCAGCAGCCTCCCGACAGGGGTCGGTGAGCAGTTCTTC

V: TRBV7-2
J: TRBJ2-7
size: NA
D: TRBD1
CDR3: CASGRQGLYEQYF
DNA: TGTGCCAGCGGAAGACAGGGGCTCTACGAGCAGTACTTC

V: TRBV2
J: TRBJ2-1
size: NA
D: TRBD1
CDR3: CASSRDRDNEQFF
DNA: TGTGCCAGCAGTCGGGACAGAGACAATGAGCAGTTCTTC

V: TRBV21-1
J: TRBJ2-7
size: NA
D: NA
CDR3: CASSNPGTGGWDSSYEQYF
DNA: TGTGCCAGCAGCAACCCCGGGACAGGGGGCTGGGACTCCTCCTACGAGCAGTACTTC

V: TRBV6-5
J: TRBJ2-1
size: few
D: TRBD2
CDR3: CASSQLAGRYNEQFF
DNA: TGTGCCAGCAGTCAGTTAGCGGGAAGGTACAATGAGCAGTTCTTC

V: TRBV5-4
J: TRBJ1-4
size: NA
D: TRBD1
CDR3: CASSLGGRGPLEKLFF
DNA: TGTGCCAGCAGCTTGGGAGGCAGGGGGCCTCTTGAAAAACTGTTTTTT

V: TRBV11-2
J: TRBJ2-1
size: NA
D: NA
CDR3: CASSLVADLEGQFF
DNA: TGTGCCAGCAGCTTAGTAGCGGACCTCGAGGGGCAGTTCTTC

V: TRBV10-3
J: TRBJ2-7
size: NA
D: TRBD2
CDR3: CAIKRGDSYEQYF
DNA: TGTGCCATCAAGCGGGGGGACTCCTACGAGCAGTACTTC

V: TRBV7-8
J: TRBJ2-7
size: NA
D: NA
CDR3: CASSPQTRATYEQYF
DNA: TGTGCCAGCAGCCCACAAACGCGGGCTACCTACGAGCAGTACTTC

V: TRBV5-1
J: TRBJ2-5
size: NA
D: TRBD2
CDR3: CASSLPGLAGGETQYF
DNA: TGCGCCAGCAGCTTACCGGGACTAGCGGGAGGGGAGACCCAGTACTTC

V: TRBV7-2
J: TRBJ1-2
size: NA
D: NA
CDR3: CASSLARRANYGYTF
DNA: TGTGCCAGCAGCTTAGCTAGGAGAGCTAACTATGGCTACACCTTC

V: TRBV5-1
J: TRBJ2-1
size: NA
D: NA
CDR3: CASSLPTRNEQFF
DNA: TGCGCCAGCAGCTTGCCGACTCGAAATGAGCAGTTCTTC

V: TRBV3-1/TRBV3-2
J: TRBJ1-5
size: NA
D: TRBD1
CDR3: CASSFTGGNQPQHF
DNA: TGTGCCAGCAGTTTCACAGGGGGCAATCAGCCCCAGCATTTT

V: TRBV10-3
J: TRBJ2-2
size: NA
D: TRBD1
CDR3: CATGTEPNTGELFF
DNA: TGTGCCACCGGGACAGAACCAAACACCGGGGAGCTGTTTTTT

V: TRBV2
J: TRBJ2-7
size: once
D: NA
CDR3: CASSDPNSYEQYF
DNA: TGTGCCAGCAGTGACCCAAACTCCTACGAGCAGTACTTC

V: TRBV28
J: TRBJ2-3
size: NA
D: TRBD2
CDR3: CASTRAGGVDTQYF
DNA: TGTGCCAGCACCCGAGCGGGAGGGGTGGATACGCAGTATTTT

V: TRBV5-1
J: TRBJ2-1
size: NA
D: NA
CDR3: CASSLVGRNEQFF
DNA: TGCGCCAGCAGCTTGGTGGGCAGGAATGAGCAGTTCTTC

V: TRBV7-9
J: TRBJ2-3
size: NA
D: NA
CDR3: CASSLGRDTQYF
DNA: TGTGCCAGCAGCTTAGGCCGGGATACGCAGTATTTT

V: TRBV29-1
J: TRBJ2-1
size: NA
D: TRBD1
CDR3: CSSHRGAYNEQFF
DNA: TGCAGCTCCCACAGGGGGGCCTACAATGAGCAGTTCTTC

V: TRBV21-1
J: TRBJ2-5
size: NA
D: NA
CDR3: CASTKDRAVKTQYF
DNA: TGTGCCAGCACAAAGGACAGGGCGGTGAAGACCCAGTACTTC

V: TRBV5-1
J: TRBJ2-4
size: NA
D: TRBD2
CDR3: CASSLGLAGVNIQYF
DNA: TGCGCCAGCAGCTTGGGACTAGCGGGAGTAAACATTCAGTACTTC

V: TRBV4-2
J: TRBJ2-1
size: NA
D: NA
CDR3: CASSQERGMIGEQFF
DNA: TGTGCCAGCAGCCAAGAGCGGGGAATGATAGGGGAGCAGTTCTTC

V: TRBV28
J: TRBJ1-4
size: NA
D: NA
CDR3: CAISATTNEKLFF
DNA: TGTGCCATAAGCGCGACAACTAATGAAAAACTGTTTTTT

V: TRBV18
J: TRBJ1-4
size: NA
D: TRBD1
CDR3: CASSPSGGPRAVKLFF
DNA: TGTGCCAGCTCACCATCAGGGGGACCCCGAGCAGTTAAACTGTTTTTT

V: TRBV30
J: TRBJ2-7
size: NA
D: NA
CDR3: CAWSYNDEQYF
DNA: TGTGCCTGGAGTTATAATGACGAGCAGTACTTC

V: TRBV7-9
J: TRBJ2-5
size: NA
D: TRBD1
CDR3: CASSLRDSPGGTQYF
DNA: TGTGCCAGCAGCTTAAGGGACAGTCCAGGGGGGACCCAGTACTTC